The T cell receptor (beta chain) described here comes from a study of T cells in Graves' hyperthyroidism and ophthalmopathy. Diagnosing involved the use of clinical symptoms, serum thyroxine and TRAb, thyroid ultrasound and orbital computed tomography. RNA transcripts yielded amplified TCR beta CDR3 regions. First-round RT-PCR of the TCR CDR3 relied on the HTBI primer set. TCRdb processed the multiplex PCR reads anew with MiXCR; each CDR3 protein has one entry. The data show around 580,000 distinct CDR3 sequences, over 15% seen once. This clonotype was counted ten times or more. Trimming took 4 bases from V and 4 from J; bases not matched to a gene: 16. The CDR3 has 18 amino acids.

Specimen: blood. This chain connects TRBV12-3 or TRBV12-4 to TRBJ2-5; the match to TRBD1 covers 9 bases. This sequence originates from a woman younger than 30 with Graves' hyperthyroidism. CDR3: CASSSLPTDRGAPETQYF. Written as DNA, the CDR3 is TGTGCCAGCAGTTCCCTCCCCACGGACAGGGGAGCTCCAGAGACCCAGTACTTC.